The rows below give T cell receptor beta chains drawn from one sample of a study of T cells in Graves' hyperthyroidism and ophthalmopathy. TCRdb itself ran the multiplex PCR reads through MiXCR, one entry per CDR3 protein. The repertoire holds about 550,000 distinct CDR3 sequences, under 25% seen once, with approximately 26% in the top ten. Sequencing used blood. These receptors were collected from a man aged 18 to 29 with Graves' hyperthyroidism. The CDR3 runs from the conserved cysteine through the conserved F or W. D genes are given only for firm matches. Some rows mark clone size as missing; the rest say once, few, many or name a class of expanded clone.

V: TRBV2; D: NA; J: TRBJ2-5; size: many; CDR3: CARGKGLRETQYF; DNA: TGTGCCCGAGGAAAGGGACTCAGAGAGACCCAGTACTTC
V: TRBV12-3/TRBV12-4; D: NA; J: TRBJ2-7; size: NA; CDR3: CASSRPTYEQYF; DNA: TGTGCCAGCAGCCGCCCGACGTACGAGCAGTACTTC
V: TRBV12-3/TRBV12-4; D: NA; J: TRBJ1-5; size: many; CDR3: CASSLALFPGQPQHF; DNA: TGTGCCAGCAGTTTAGCCCTCTTCCCCGGACAGCCCCAGCATTTT
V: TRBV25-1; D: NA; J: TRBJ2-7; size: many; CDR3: CASSEKGEQYF; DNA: TGTGCCAGCAGTGAAAAAGGCGAGCAGTACTTC
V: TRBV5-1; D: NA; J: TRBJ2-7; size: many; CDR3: CASSLGVGDYEQYF; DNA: TGCGCCAGCAGCTTGGGGGTAGGGGACTACGAGCAGTACTTC
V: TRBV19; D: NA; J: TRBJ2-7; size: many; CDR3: CASSSGFGVSYEQYF; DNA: TGTGCCAGTAGTTCTGGGTTCGGGGTATCCTACGAGCAGTACTTC
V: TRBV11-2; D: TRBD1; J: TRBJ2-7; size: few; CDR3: CASSATAPARDRSHEQYF; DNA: TGTGCCAGCAGCGCCACAGCCCCAGCCCGGGACAGGTCCCACGAGCAGTACTTC
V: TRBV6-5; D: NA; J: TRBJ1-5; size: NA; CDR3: CASSWEENQPQHF; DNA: TGTGCCAGCAGTTGGGAGGAAAATCAGCCCCAGCATTTT
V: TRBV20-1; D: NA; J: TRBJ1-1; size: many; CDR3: CSARGRNTEAFF; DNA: TGCAGTGCTCGGGGTAGGAACACTGAAGCTTTCTTT
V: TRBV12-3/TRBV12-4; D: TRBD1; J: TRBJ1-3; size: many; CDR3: CASSLAGTAGNTIYF; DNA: TGTGCCAGCAGTTTGGCCGGGACAGCCGGAAACACCATATATTTT
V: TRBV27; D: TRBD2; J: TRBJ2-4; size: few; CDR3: CASSGTETSGGGNIQYF; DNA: TGTGCCAGCAGCGGGACAGAGACTAGCGGGGGAGGAAACATTCAGTACTTC
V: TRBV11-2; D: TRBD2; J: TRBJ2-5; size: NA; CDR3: CASSTPYTLAGDEETQYF; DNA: TGTGCCAGCAGCACACCCTACACCCTAGCGGGGGATGAAGAGACCCAGTACTTC